This TCR beta chain was observed in a study of blood T cell repertoires in COVID-19. Study at large: The United States, Italy and Spain supplied acute and convalescent COVID-19 samples. From T cells, B-cell-depleted T cells, or PBMCs came the material, which was cDNA or gDNA.

The germline gives CDR1 SGHDN, CDR2 FVKESK. The CDR3 consists of 16 residues. The ends were cut back, 0 bases at V and 5 bases at J, with 16 bases in the middle. As originally analysed: Amplification of reference gene primers was used by the study to estimate nucleated cell counts. Generated by immunoSEQ multiplex PCR, the TCRdb table keeps only in-frame clones and is missing some. V, J and clone size were drawn from that table, and D and trimming were deduced from the DNA. Here the sample spans over 200,000 clones, around 90% being singletons. The receptor was derived from a man younger than 30 with active or convalescent COVID-19. The sequenced material came from peripheral blood. This chain links TRBV14 with TRBJ1-1; tentatively, D is TRBD1 (5 bases). CDR3 in amino acids: CASSQDLFAGGTEAFF. CDR3 sequence (DNA): TGTGCCAGCAGCCAAGATTTATTCGCCGGGGGGACTGAAGCTTTCTTT.